The 19 T cell receptor beta chains given below trace back to one sample, sequenced in a study of T cells in Graves' hyperthyroidism and ophthalmopathy. TCR beta CDR3 sequences were amplified from RNA transcripts. The TCR CDR3 first-round RT-PCR relied on the HTBI primer set. TCRdb re-called the multiplex PCR reads with MiXCR, one entry per CDR3 protein. This table holds a few hundred thousand distinct CDR3 sequences, roughly 14% found once. Material: blood. The receptor source for this set is a woman under 30 with Graves' hyperthyroidism.

This clonotype came up many times. The V call is TRBV7-2, the J call TRBJ2-1; 13 bases are a match to TRBD2. This CDR3 contains 16 residues. Trimming at V came to 0 bases and at J to 5 bases, leaving 1 base not matched to a gene. The germline V gene encodes CDR1 SGHTA and CDR2 FQGNSA. The CDR3 spells CASSLATSGGNNEQFF. The CDR3 nucleotides are TGTGCCAGCAGCTTAGCGACTAGCGGGGGGAACAATGAGCAGTTCTTC.

This clonotype was counted ten times or more. V is TRBV12-3 or TRBV12-4 and J is TRBJ1-5; D is unclear. Trimming shortened V by 3 bases and J by 4 bases, and 7 bases separated the two germline ends. The CDR3 consists of 13 residues. The CDR3: CASSFSENQPQHF. CDR3 nucleotide sequence: TGTGCCAGCAGTTTCTCAGAAAATCAGCCCCAGCATTTT.

This clonotype was observed many times. The V and J genes are TRBV2 and TRBJ2-2; D is possibly TRBD1 (6 bases). The ends were cut back, 3 bases at V and 4 bases at J, with 9 bases in the middle. CDR1 is SNHLY, CDR2 FYNNEI, per germline. The CDR3 has 14 amino acids. The CDR3 protein is CASSEARGTGELFF. The CDR3 DNA reads as TGTGCCAGCAGTGAGGCCAGGGGCACCGGGGAGCTGTTTTTT.

The chain combines TRBV7-9 with TRBJ2-7; unclear D gene. CDR3 size: 13 residues. V lost 3 bases, J lost 0 bases, and 6 bases lay in between. Germline lookup yields CDR1 SEHNR and CDR2 FQNEAQ (reference sequence). CDR3 protein: CASSFRNSYEQYF. Here the CDR3 DNA reads TGTGCCAGCAGCTTTAGGAACTCCTACGAGCAGTACTTC.

The sample holds many counts of this clonotype. The chain has TRBV5-6 and TRBJ2-7; 11 bases fit TRBD1. This CDR3 spans 13 amino acids. The trim removed 3 bases at V and 6 bases at J, leaving 2 bases unmatched. CDR1 and CDR2 (germline): SGHDT, YYEEEE. DNA of the CDR3: TGTGCCAGCAGCTGGACAGGGGGCGGCGAGCAGTACTTC. Its protein product is CASSWTGGGEQYF.

This clonotype showed up many times. This chain links TRBV11-2 with TRBJ2-7; D is perhaps TRBD2 (5 bases). This CDR3 is 15 amino acids long. The germline V gene has CDR1 SGHAT and CDR2 FQNNGV. Trimming shortened V by 3 bases and J by 0 bases, and 12 bases separated the two germline ends. CDR3 loop: CASSLRTQSSYEQYF. In DNA form, the CDR3 reads TGTGCCAGCAGCTTGAGGACTCAAAGCTCCTACGAGCAGTACTTC.

This clonotype has a count of ten or more. V usage is TRBV11-3 and J usage is TRBJ2-7; tentative D call: TRBD2 (5 bases). CDR1 is SGHNT and CDR2 is YENEEA in the germline V gene. Trimming removed 2 bases at V and 3 bases at J, with 17 bases between. This CDR3 contains 16 residues. CDR3 sequence reads: CASSLTARGLDYEQYF. In DNA form, the CDR3 reads TGTGCCAGCAGCTTAACTGCCCGGGGTCTTGACTACGAGCAGTACTTC.

The chain is built from TRBV25-1 and TRBJ1-1, with unresolved D. Per the germline V gene, CDR1 is MGHDK and CDR2 is SYGVNS. The CDR3 is 13 residues long. V lost 1 base, J lost 7 bases, and 10 bases lay in between. This CDR3 reads CASSEWVAGEAFF. DNA for the CDR3: TGTGCCAGCAGTGAATGGGTAGCCGGTGAAGCTTTCTTT.

This clonotype was picked up many times. The chain employs TRBV12-3 or TRBV12-4 and TRBJ2-3, with TRBD2 identical over 7 bases. Unmatched junction bases numbered 5, after V lost 6 bases and J lost 2 bases. This CDR3 spans 14 amino acids. CDR3 sequence: CASRPGLTTDTQYF. In DNA, the CDR3 is TGTGCCAGCAGGCCGGGACTAACCACAGATACGCAGTATTTT.

The J gene is TRBJ2-3, the V gene TRBV7-9; 9 positions agree with TRBD2. The CDR3 contains 14 residues. Germline loops: CDR1 SEHNR, CDR2 FQNEAQ (reference sequence). V dropped 8 bases and J dropped 3; count of bases not matched to a gene: 6. The CDR3 sequence is CASGRSGRTDTQYF. The DNA of the CDR3 is TGTGCCAGCGGGCGGAGCGGGAGGACAGATACGCAGTATTTT.

This clonotype was seen at least ten times. The chain joins TRBV2 to TRBJ2-7, with D perhaps assigned TRBD1 or TRBD2 (5 bases each). The CDR3 is 15 residues long. The V end was cut by 6 bases, the J end by 0 bases, with 15 bases between. Germline loops: CDR1 SNHLY, CDR2 FYNNEI. The CDR3 region is CASRAPGTTSYEQYF. CDR3 coding DNA: TGTGCCAGCAGGGCCCCTGGGACGACCTCCTACGAGCAGTACTTC. The full variable domain, rest sourced from reference TRBV2 and TRBJ2-7, is EPEVTQTPSHQVTQMGQEVILRCVPISNHLYFYWYRQILGQKVEFLVSFYNNEISEKSEIFDDQFSVERPDGSNFTLKIRSTKLEDSAMYFCASRAPGTTSYEQYFGPGTRLTVT.

This clonotype was counted ten times or more. The V call is TRBV7-9, the J call TRBJ1-2; perhaps TRBD1 as D (6 bases). This CDR3 spans 13 amino acids. Germline assignment: CDR1 SEHNR and CDR2 FQNEAQ (reference sequence). V was cut by 4 bases and J by 7 bases, with 13 bases left in between. The CDR3 protein is CASSSAGATGYTF. The CDR3 bases are TGTGCCAGCAGCTCCGCAGGGGCGACTGGCTACACCTTC. The variable domain in full, with the rest retrieved from reference TRBV7-9 and TRBJ1-2, is DTGVSQNPRHKITKRGQNVTFRCDPISEHNRLYWYRQTLGQGPEFLTYFQNEAQLEKSRLLSDRFSAERPKGSFSTLEIQRTEQGDSAMYLCASSSAGATGYTFGSGTRLTVV.

This clonotype was seen ten or more times. This sequence joins TRBV18 and TRBJ1-2; no clear D gene. In germline, CDR1 is KGHSH, CDR2 LQKENI. V lost 3 bases and J lost 6, with 14 bases in between. The CDR3 has 14 residues. CDR3 residues: CASSPGGEWNGYTF. CDR3 nucleotide sequence: TGTGCCAGCTCACCCGGCGGGGAGTGGAATGGCTACACCTTC.

This clonotype was detected ten times or more. The gene calls are TRBV12-3 or TRBV12-4 and TRBJ1-2, with a weak D call TRBD1 (5 bases). The CDR3 loop spans 15 amino acids. The V and J ends lost 1 base and 0 bases respectively, with 9 bases between them. CDR3 amino acids: CASSLGGRANYGYTF. The CDR3 bases are TGTGCCAGCAGTTTAGGAGGCAGGGCTAACTATGGCTACACCTTC.

This clonotype was seen more than once but under ten times. The chain employs TRBV10-2 and TRBJ1-4; D not resolved. Between the trimmed V and J ends, which lost 0 bases and 8 bases, there was a span of 7 bases. Germline V gives CDR1 WSHSY, CDR2 SAAADI. The CDR3 spans 13 residues. In DNA form, the CDR3 reads TGCGCCAGCAGTGAGTCTTATGGGGAAAAACTGTTTTTT. Protein product: CASSESYGEKLFF.

This clonotype was counted many times. V is TRBV24-1 and J is TRBJ1-1; D remains ambiguous. Per the germline V gene, CDR1 is KGHDR and CDR2 is SFDVKD. The CDR3 is 13 amino acids. The ends were cut back, 5 bases at V and 6 bases at J, with 12 bases in the middle. The CDR3 DNA reads as TGTGCCACCAGTGTACCCGGACGCCCTGAAGCTTTCTTT. This sequence encodes CATSVPGRPEAFF.

This clonotype turned up a few times. This rearrangement joins TRBV4-2 to TRBJ2-3, with 8 bases that match TRBD2. V shed 1 base and J 1 base; nucleotides not matched to a gene: 4. CDR3 length equals 16 residues. Germline loops: CDR1 LGHNA, CDR2 YNFKEQ. The CDR3 nucleotides are TGTGCCAGCAGCCAAGCCTGGCGGGGGGGCACAGATACGCAGTATTTT. Translated: CASSQAWRGGTDTQYF.

This clonotype was recorded only once. A much larger clone lies one base from this, so it may be a read error. V usage is TRBV27 and J usage is TRBJ2-7; no firm D call. The CDR3 has 12 residues. V was shortened by 5 bases and J by 3 bases, with 8 bases between the two germline ends. Germline assignment: CDR1 MNHEY and CDR2 SMNVEV (reference sequence). The CDR3: CASSPNIYEQYF. Here the CDR3 DNA reads TGTGCCAGCAGTCCGAATATCTACGAGCAGTACTTC.

This clonotype was detected many times. The chain couples TRBV3-1 to TRBJ2-1; D not certain. From germline, CDR1 is LGHDT and CDR2 YNNKEL (reference sequence). The CDR3 is 15 amino acids. Trimming stripped 1 base from V and 3 bases from J, with 10 bases between. CDR3 DNA: TGTGCCAGCAGCCAAGTGCACGAGCTCTACAATGAGCAGTTCTTC. Translated, it gives CASSQVHELYNEQFF.